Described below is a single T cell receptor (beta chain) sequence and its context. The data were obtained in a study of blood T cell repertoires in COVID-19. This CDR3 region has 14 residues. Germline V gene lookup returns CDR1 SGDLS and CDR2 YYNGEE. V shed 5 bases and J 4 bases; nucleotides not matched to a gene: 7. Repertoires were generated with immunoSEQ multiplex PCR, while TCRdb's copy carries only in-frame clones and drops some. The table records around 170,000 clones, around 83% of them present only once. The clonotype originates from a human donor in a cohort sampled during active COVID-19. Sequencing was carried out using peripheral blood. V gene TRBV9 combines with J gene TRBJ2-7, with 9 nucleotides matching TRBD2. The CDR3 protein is CASSFSGRTYEQYF. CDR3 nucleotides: TGTGCCAGCAGTTTTAGCGGGAGAACGTACGAGCAGTACTTC.